The clone carrying this T cell receptor (beta chain) occurred a few times. These data come from a study of blood T cell repertoires in COVID-19. Overall study: Donors in the United States, Italy and Spain gave samples during acute or convalescent COVID-19. Sources were T cells, B-cell-depleted T cells, or PBMCs; the material itself was cDNA or gDNA.

CDR1 is KGHSH, CDR2 LQKENI, per germline. This CDR3 region has 16 residues. V lost 3 bases to trimming and J lost 7 bases, with 16 bases between them. Using immunoSEQ multiplex PCR, the repertoire was profiled, and TCRdb retains in-frame clones only, with some absent. The sample includes approximately 130,000 clones, around 88% of them seen just once. This TCR was sampled from a woman aged 45-60 years who had recovered from COVID-19. Sequences were obtained from peripheral blood. The chain is built from TRBV18 and TRBJ1-6, with D unresolved. The CDR3 nucleotides are TGTGCCAGCTCACCTTTTACGGGAATCGGCAATTCACCCCTCCACTTT. Protein: CASSPFTGIGNSPLHF.